These 22 T cell receptor beta chains came from one sample sequenced in a study of T cell responses to AZD1222 COVID-19 vaccine. The repertoire was sequenced with immunoSEQ multiplex PCR; TCRdb's copy has only in-frame clones and lacks some. The sample lists about 73,000 clones; about 91% were seen once. Here the sequenced sample was peripheral blood, taken on day 0 of AZD1222 vaccination. The receptors stem from an adult in good health.

This chain links TRBV4-3 with TRBJ1-1, with D uncertain. The CDR3 is 15 residues long. Germline V CDR1 and CDR2: LGHNA, YSLEER. Trimming cost V 4 bases and J 6 bases, with 18 bases left between them. The CDR3 DNA reads TGCGCCAGCAGCCCAGACGTTCTATCGGGCGCTGAAGCTTTCTTT. Its protein product is CASSPDVLSGAEAFF.

The gene calls are TRBV7-7 and TRBJ2-5, with TRBD2 identical over 16 bases. Trimming at V came to 5 bases and at J to 4 bases, leaving 7 bases not matched to a gene. Germline CDR1 reads SSHAT; CDR2 reads FNYEAQ (reference sequence). The CDR3 loop spans 17 amino acids. In nucleotides, the CDR3 is TGTGCCAGCAGCCGCGGGACTAGCGGGAGGGGTGGAGAGACCCAGTACTTC. It translates to CASSRGTSGRGGETQYF.

The chain is built from TRBV10-3 and TRBJ2-7; tentative D call: TRBD2 (6 bases). V lost 3 bases and J lost 4, with 19 bases in between. The CDR3 runs to 16 residues. Germline CDR1 ENHRY, CDR2 SYGVKD. The CDR3 bases are TGTGCCATCAGTGACCCGTTTGTGGGGGGACGATACGAGCAGTACTTC. This sequence encodes CAISDPFVGGRYEQYF.

The V call is TRBV6-5, the J call TRBJ1-5; D possibly corresponds to TRBD1 (5 bases). The CDR3 loop spans 13 amino acids. Per the germline V gene, CDR1 is MNHEY and CDR2 is SVGAGI. V dropped 4 bases and J dropped 6 bases, with 10 bases sitting between them. The CDR3 region has the DNA TGTGCCAGCAGTTCGAGCAGGGCTCAGCCCCAGCATTTT. This translates into CASSSSRAQPQHF.

The rearrangement joins TRBV6-5 to TRBJ2-1; 7 bases fit TRBD2. The CDR3 totals 16 residues. Germline CDR1 MNHEY, CDR2 SVGAGI. V trimming: 4 bases; J trimming: 4 bases; junction bases outside the gene matches: 10. The CDR3 DNA follows: TGTGCCAGCAGTTCTCTAGCGGTCCCATCTTACAATGAGCAGTTCTTC. Translated, it gives CASSSLAVPSYNEQFF.

The CDR3 is CASSGDITDTQYF. The CDR3 nucleotides read TGTGCCAGCAGTGGAGACATCACAGATACGCAGTATTTT. The chain uses TRBV2 and TRBJ2-3; D not resolved. CDR3 size: 13 residues. The ends were cut back, 4 bases at V and 2 bases at J, with 7 bases in the middle. Germline V gene lookup returns CDR1 SNHLY and CDR2 FYNNEI.

The chain has TRBV7-3 and TRBJ1-2; 10 nucleotides match TRBD1. Germline assignment: CDR1 SGHTA and CDR2 FQGTGA. This CDR3 region has 15 residues. The V segment lost 4 bases and the J segment 4 bases; nucleotides outside the gene matches: 6. In nucleotides, the CDR3 is TGTGCCAGCAGCTCGACAGGGGGCTTTGCCTATGGCTACACCTTC. Translating gives CASSSTGGFAYGYTF.

This chain uses TRBV27 with TRBJ1-2; D is perhaps TRBD1 (5 bases). V was shortened by 5 bases and J by 7 bases, with 20 bases between the two germline ends. There are 15 residues in the CDR3. In germline, CDR1 is MNHEY, CDR2 SMNVEV (reference sequence). CDR3 sequence reads: CASSPWGGGTRGYTF. CDR3 sequence (DNA): TGTGCCAGCAGTCCATGGGGCGGGGGGACCCGTGGCTACACCTTC.

This sequence joins TRBV10-3 and TRBJ1-2, with D maybe TRBD1 (5 bases). This CDR3 has 18 amino acids. The germline V gene encodes CDR1 ENHRY and CDR2 SYGVKD. V was clipped by 5 bases and J by 1 base, with 23 bases between them. In DNA form, the CDR3 reads TGTGCCATCAGTTCCCAGTCGGGTGCAGGGCCCTTTAACTATGGCTACACCTTC. It encodes CAISSQSGAGPFNYGYTF.

This chain connects TRBV5-1 to TRBJ1-1; a weak D match, TRBD1 (6 bases). There are 14 residues in the CDR3. Trimming left V 1 base short and J 6 bases short, with 13 bases between. Germline lookup yields CDR1 SGHRS and CDR2 YFSETQ. CDR3 residues: CASSLLLGGAEAFF. The DNA for the CDR3 is TGCGCCAGCAGCTTGTTACTGGGGGGCGCTGAAGCTTTCTTT.

This chain uses TRBV5-1 with TRBJ2-1, with D uncertain. Germline V gives CDR1 SGHRS, CDR2 YFSETQ. This CDR3 comprises 14 residues. Trimming pared 0 bases from V and 4 bases from J, leaving 8 bases between. For the CDR3, the DNA is TGCGCCAGCAGCTTGGTTGACGGGTACAATGAGCAGTTCTTC. Protein sequence: CASSLVDGYNEQFF.

This chain links TRBV4-3 with TRBJ2-3; D may be TRBD1 (6 bases). The CDR3 runs 14 residues. Trimming took 2 bases from V and 2 from J, leaving 8 bases between them. Germline values: CDR1 LGHNA, CDR2 YSLEER. The DNA for the CDR3 is TGCGCCAGCAGCCAACGACAGGACACAGATACGCAGTATTTT. Protein sequence: CASSQRQDTDTQYF.

V is TRBV5-4 and J is TRBJ1-1; no clear D gene. Between the trimmed V and J ends, which lost 1 base and 7 bases, there was a span of 8 bases. CDR3 length equals 12 residues. Germline V CDR1 and CDR2: SGHNT, YYREEE (reference sequence). The DNA for the CDR3 is TGTGCCAGCAGCTTGACCGGGATTGAAGCTTTCTTT. It specifies CASSLTGIEAFF. The full variable domain, in which reference TRBV5-4 and TRBJ1-1 provide the parts outside the CDR3, is ETGVTQSPTHLIKTRGQQVTLRCSSQSGHNTVSWYQQALGQGPQFIFQYYREEENGRGNFPPRFSGLQFPNYSSELNVNALELDDSALYLCASSLTGIEAFFGQGTRLTVV.

This chain joins TRBV7-3 and TRBJ2-5; D unclear. CDR3 length equals 14 residues. V lost 2 bases and J lost 1, with 8 bases in between. Germline CDR1 reads SGHTA; CDR2 reads FQGTGA. As DNA, the CDR3 is TGTGCCAGCAGCTTACCTGACCCCCAAGAGACCCAGTACTTC. Translated: CASSLPDPQETQYF.

The V call is TRBV4-1, the J call TRBJ2-1; TRBD1 might be the D (6 bases). The V gene lost 1 base and the J gene lost 1 base, with 8 bases spanning the gap. Germline CDR1 is MGHRA and CDR2 is YSYEKL. This CDR3 is built from 15 residues. The CDR3 is CASSQGDNSYNEQFF. CDR3 DNA sequence: TGCGCCAGCAGCCAAGGGGACAATTCCTACAATGAGCAGTTCTTC.

The V call is TRBV7-2, the J call TRBJ1-1; a weak D match, TRBD1 (6 bases). Germline CDR1 reads SGHTA; CDR2 reads FQGNSA. The CDR3 runs to 14 residues. The V end lost 1 base, the J end lost 4 bases, and 10 bases lay between the germline ends. The CDR3 DNA is TGTGCCAGCAGCTTAGGGGACATATCCACTGAAGCTTTCTTT. It translates to CASSLGDISTEAFF. Combining the CDR3 with reference TRBV7-2 and TRBJ1-1 gives the whole variable domain GAGVSQSPSNKVTEKGKDVELRCDPISGHTALYWYRQSLGQGLEFLIYFQGNSAPDKSGLPSDRFSAERTGGSVSTLTIQRTQQEDSAVYLCASSLGDISTEAFFGQGTRLTVV.

The V and J genes are TRBV9 and TRBJ2-1, with 9 bases matching TRBD2. There are 15 residues in the CDR3. The V segment lost 3 bases and the J segment 2 bases; nucleotides outside the gene matches: 3. Germline V gives CDR1 SGDLS, CDR2 YYNGEE. In nucleotides, the CDR3 is TGTGCCAGCAGCGAAGCGGGGGGCCCCTACAATGAGCAGTTCTTC. Protein: CASSEAGGPYNEQFF.

V is TRBV9 and J is TRBJ1-4; 11 nucleotides agree with TRBD1. V trimming: 3 bases; J trimming: 7 bases; junction bases outside the gene matches: 8. The germline CDR1 and CDR2 sequences are SGDLS and YYNGEE. This CDR3 is built from 16 residues. The CDR3 DNA sequence: TGTGCCAGCAGCGCCGGACAGGGGGCGACTGGTGAAAAACTGTTTTTT. Translation gives CASSAGQGATGEKLFF.

CDR3 in DNA: TGTGCCAGCAGTGACCAGGACCTCAGCTCCTACGAGCAGTACTTC. The encoded protein is CASSDQDLSSYEQYF. This rearrangement joins TRBV2 to TRBJ2-7; no clear D gene. Germline CDR1 reads SNHLY; CDR2 reads FYNNEI. V was clipped by 3 bases and J by 0 bases, with 12 bases between them. The CDR3 has 15 residues.

The chain is built from TRBV7-3 and TRBJ1-1; TRBD1 might be the D (5 bases). With 5 bases removed from V and 1 base from J, the gap between germline ends came to 8 bases. Germline CDR1 reads SGHTA; CDR2 reads FQGTGA. The CDR3 extends over 13 amino acids. CDR3 sequence (DNA): TGTGCCAGCAGCGTCGACAGGAACACTGAAGCTTTCTTT. Translated: CASSVDRNTEAFF.

V is TRBV6-2 or TRBV6-3 and J is TRBJ2-1, with 12 bases identical to TRBD1. The CDR3 sequence is 15 residues long. The germline V gene has CDR1 MNHEY and CDR2 SVGEGT. V dropped 2 bases and J dropped 9; count of bases not matched to a gene: 5. In DNA form, the CDR3 reads TGTGCCAGCAGTTACGGGACAGGGGGCTTTCGTGAGCAGTTCTTC. It translates to CASSYGTGGFREQFF.

CDR3 residues: CASSPTQGNTEAFF. CDR3 DNA sequence: TGTGCCAGCAGCCCAACCCAGGGAAACACTGAAGCTTTCTTT. The V gene is TRBV9, the J gene TRBJ1-1, with D possibly being TRBD1 (5 bases). Germline V lookup: CDR1 SGDLS, CDR2 YYNGEE. The CDR3 sequence is 14 residues long. Trimming took 4 bases from V and 2 from J, leaving 12 bases between them.